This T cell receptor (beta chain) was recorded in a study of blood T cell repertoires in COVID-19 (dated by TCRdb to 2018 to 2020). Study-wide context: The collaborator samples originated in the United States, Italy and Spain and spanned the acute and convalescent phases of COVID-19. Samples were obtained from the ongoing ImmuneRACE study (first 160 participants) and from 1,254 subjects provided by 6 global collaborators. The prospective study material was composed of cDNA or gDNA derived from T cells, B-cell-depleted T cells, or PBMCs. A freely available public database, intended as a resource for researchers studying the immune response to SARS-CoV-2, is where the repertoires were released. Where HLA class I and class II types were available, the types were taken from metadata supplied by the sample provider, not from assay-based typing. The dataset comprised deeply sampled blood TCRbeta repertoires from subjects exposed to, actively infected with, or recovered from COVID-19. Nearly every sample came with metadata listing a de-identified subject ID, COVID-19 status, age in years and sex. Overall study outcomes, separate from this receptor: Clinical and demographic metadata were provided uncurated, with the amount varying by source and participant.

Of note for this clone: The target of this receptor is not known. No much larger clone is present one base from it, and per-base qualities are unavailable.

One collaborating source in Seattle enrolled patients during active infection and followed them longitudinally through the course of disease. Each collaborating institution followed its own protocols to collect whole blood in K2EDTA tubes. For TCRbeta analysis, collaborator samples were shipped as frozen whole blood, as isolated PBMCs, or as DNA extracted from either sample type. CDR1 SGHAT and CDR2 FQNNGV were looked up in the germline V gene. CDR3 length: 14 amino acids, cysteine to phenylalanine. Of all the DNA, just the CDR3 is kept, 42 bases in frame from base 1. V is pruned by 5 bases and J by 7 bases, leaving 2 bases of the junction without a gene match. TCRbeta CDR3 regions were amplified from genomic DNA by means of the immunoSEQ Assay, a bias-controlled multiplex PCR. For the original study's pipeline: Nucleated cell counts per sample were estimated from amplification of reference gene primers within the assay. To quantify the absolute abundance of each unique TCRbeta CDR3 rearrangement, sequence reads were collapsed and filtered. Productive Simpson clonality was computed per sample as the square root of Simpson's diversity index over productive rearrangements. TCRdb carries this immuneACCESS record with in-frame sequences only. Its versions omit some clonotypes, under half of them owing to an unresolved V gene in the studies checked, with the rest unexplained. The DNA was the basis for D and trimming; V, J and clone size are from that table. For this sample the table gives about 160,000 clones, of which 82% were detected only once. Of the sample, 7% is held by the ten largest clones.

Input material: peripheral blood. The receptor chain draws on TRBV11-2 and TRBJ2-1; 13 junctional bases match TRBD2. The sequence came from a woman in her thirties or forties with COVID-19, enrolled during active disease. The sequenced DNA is TGTGCCAGCAGCCAGGGACTAGCGGGGAATGAGCAGTTCTTC. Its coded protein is CASSQGLAGNEQFF.